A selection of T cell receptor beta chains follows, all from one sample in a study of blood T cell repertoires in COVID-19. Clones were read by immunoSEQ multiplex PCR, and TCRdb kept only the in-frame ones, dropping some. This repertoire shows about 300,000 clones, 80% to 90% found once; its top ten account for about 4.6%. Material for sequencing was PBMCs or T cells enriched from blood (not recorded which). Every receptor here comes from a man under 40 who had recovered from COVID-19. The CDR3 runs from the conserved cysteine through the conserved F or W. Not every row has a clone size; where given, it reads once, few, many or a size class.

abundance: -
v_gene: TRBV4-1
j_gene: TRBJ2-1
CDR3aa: CASSQLSGYNEQFF

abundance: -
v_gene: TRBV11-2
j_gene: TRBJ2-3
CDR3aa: CASSLVLAPDTQYF

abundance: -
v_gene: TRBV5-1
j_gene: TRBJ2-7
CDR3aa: CASSRDNPSYEQYF

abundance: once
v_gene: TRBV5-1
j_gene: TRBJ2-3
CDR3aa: CASSLLGLSTDTQYF

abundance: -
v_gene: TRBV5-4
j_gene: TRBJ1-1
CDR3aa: CASSPWRDSYTEAFF

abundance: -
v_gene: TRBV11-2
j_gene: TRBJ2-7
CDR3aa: CASSLITGVYEQYF

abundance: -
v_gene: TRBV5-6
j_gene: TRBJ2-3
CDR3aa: CASSLGIRHSTDTQYF

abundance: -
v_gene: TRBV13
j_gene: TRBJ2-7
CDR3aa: CASSPLTGIKGYEQYF

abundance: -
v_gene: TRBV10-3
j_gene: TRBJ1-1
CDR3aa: CATNGGTTEAFF

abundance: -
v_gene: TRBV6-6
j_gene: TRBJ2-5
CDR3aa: CASSYSGQDQETQYF

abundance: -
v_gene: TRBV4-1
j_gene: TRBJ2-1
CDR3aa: CASKSDSYNEQFF

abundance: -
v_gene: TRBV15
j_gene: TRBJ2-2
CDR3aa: CATSTREDSFGELFF

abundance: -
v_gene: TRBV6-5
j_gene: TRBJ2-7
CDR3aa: CASILGGTSYEQYF

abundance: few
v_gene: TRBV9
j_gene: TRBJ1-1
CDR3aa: CASSTGTLNTEAFF

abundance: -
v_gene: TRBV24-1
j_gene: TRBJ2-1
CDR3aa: CATGGRDRAYNEQFF

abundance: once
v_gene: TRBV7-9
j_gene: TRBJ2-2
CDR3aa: CASSLDARNTGELFF

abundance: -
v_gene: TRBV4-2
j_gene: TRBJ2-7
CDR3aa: CASSPRLSGSYEQYF

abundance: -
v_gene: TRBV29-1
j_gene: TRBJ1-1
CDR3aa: CSVLTGPYTEAFF

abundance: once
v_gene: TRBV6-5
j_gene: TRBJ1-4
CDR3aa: CASSPEGIIGKLFF

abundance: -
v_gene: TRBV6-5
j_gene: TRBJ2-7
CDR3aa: CASKEIDRGLYEQYF

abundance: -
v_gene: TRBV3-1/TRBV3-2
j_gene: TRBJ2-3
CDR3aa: CASSLEDRVSTDTQYF

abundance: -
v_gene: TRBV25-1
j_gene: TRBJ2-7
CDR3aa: CASSGSSEQYF

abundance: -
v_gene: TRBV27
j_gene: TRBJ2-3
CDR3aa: CASSQLAGGPTDTQYF

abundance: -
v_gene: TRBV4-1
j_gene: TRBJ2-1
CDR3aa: CASSQSTGLRDNEQFF

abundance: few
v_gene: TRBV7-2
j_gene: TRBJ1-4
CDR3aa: CASSFTGVNEKLFF

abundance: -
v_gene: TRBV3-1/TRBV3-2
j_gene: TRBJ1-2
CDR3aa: CASSLFPQGVGGYTF

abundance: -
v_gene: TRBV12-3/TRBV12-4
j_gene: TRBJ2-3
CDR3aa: CASSGTSGGPKYF

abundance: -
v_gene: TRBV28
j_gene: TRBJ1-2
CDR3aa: CASSRDRVASGYTF

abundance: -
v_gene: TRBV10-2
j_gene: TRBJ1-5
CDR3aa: CASSEPVGGYQPQHF

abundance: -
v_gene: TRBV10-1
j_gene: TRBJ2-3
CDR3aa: CASSDGGLRTTDTQYF

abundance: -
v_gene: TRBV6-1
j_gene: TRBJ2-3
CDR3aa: CASSERPGSTDTQYF

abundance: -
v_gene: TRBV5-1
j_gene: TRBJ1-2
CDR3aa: CASSLGRSGYGYTF

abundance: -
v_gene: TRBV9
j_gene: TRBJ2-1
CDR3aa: CASSGLTSGGYNEQFF

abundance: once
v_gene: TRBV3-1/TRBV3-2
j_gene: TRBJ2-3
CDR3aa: CASRVAGGYSDTQYF

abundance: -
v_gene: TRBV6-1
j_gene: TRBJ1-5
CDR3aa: CASSDLQGLGNQPQHF

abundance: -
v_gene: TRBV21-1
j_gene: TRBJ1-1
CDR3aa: CASSKAGGGRTEAFF

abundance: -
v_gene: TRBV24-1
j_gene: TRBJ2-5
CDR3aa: CATRPSGSSETQYF

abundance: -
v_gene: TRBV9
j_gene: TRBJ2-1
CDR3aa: CASSGEAGVIYNEQFF

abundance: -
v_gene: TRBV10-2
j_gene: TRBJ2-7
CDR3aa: CASGHYEQYF

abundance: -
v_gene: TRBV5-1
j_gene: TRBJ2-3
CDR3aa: CASSVSDTQYF

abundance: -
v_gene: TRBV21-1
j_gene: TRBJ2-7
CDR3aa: CASSTSGGQGQNYEQYF

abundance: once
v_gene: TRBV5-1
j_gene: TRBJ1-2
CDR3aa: CASSLGQGAGYGYTF

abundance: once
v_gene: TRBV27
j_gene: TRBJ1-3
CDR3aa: CASSSLRDRSSGNTIYF

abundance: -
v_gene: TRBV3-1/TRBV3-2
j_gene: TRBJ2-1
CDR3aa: CASYGEILDEQFF

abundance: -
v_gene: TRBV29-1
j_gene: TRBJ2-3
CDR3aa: CSVGGVGTDTQYF

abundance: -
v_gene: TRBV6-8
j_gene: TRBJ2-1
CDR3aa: CASSYLDRDPYNEQFF

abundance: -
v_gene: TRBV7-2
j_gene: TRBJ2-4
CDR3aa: CASSLARGQGKNIQYF

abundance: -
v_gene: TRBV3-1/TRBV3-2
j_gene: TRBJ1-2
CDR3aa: CASSQEGSLTTNYGYTF

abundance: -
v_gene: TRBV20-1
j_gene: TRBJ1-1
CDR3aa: CGWGGTEAFF

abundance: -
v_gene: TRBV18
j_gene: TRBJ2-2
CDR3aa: CASSPRTGRSGELFF